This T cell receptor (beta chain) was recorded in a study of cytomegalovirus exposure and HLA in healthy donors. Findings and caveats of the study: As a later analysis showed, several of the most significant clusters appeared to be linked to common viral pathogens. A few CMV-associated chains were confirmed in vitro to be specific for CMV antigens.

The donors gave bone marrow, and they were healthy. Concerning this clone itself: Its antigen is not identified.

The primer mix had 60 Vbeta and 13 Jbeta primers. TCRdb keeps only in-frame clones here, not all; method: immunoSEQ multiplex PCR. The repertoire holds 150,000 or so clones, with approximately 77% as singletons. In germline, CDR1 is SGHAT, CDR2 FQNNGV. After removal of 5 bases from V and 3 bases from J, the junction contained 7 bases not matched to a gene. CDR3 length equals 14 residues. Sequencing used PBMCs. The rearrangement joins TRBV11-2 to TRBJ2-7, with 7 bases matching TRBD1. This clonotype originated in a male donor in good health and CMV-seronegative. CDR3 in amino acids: CASSLTGANYEQYF. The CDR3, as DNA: TGTGCCAGCAGCCTTACAGGGGCCAACTACGAGCAGTACTTC.